The table lists the clone carrying this TCR beta chain with a few counts. This specimen belongs to a study of CD8+ T cells in alopecia areata. The overall study: Each day, treated patients took oral tofacitinib twice, at 5 to 10 mg per dose.

Sequencing used cDNA as its template, made by extracting RNA and reverse transcribing it. TCRdb's copy holds only in-frame clones and misses some; the assay was immunoSEQ multiplex PCR. The repertoire holds some 110,000 clones, less than 45% seen once, with roughly 3.2% in the top ten. Sequenced sample: CD4+ T cells sorted from blood. This TCR was recovered from a human donor with alopecia areata.

CDR3 loop: CSVGQLMNTEAFF. In DNA form, the CDR3 reads TGCAGCGTTGGACAGCTGATGAACACTGAAGCTTTCTTT. The gene calls are TRBV29-1 and TRBJ1-1, with D possibly being TRBD1 (5 bases). Germline V CDR1 and CDR2: SQVTM, ANQGSEA. Trimming took off 4 bases at V and 0 bases at J, with 9 bases between the two ends. The CDR3 sequence is 13 residues long.